The TCR beta chain under discussion was sequenced for a study of molecular identifiers for immune sequencing clone quantification. This clonotype was detected only a few times. The V gene lost 0 bases and the J gene lost 6 bases, with 21 bases spanning the gap. Per germline, CDR1 LGHNA and CDR2 YSLEER. This CDR3 spans 18 amino acids. TCRdb fed the PCR reads into MiXCR, producing one record per CDR3 protein. The sample gives more than 450,000 distinct CDR3 sequences, around 23% of which show up once; around 0.8% is in the top ten. Naive CD8 libraries used 20,000 to 1,000,000 sorted cells and 10%, 30% or 50% RNA. A CD8+CD4-CCR7+CD45RA+ gate was used to sort naive CD8 T cells.

The chain recombines TRBV4-3 with TRBJ2-1; D could derive from TRBD1 or TRBD2 (6 bases each). The sequence was obtained from a human donor in good health. Some libraries in this study had Jurkat cell RNA spiked in. The source material was naive CD8+ T cells from blood, with Jurkat cell RNA spiked in. As for subset: FACS-sorted CD8+CD4-CCR7+CD45RA+ naive T cells. CDR3 in DNA: TGCGCCAGCAGCCAAGATCGAGGGGGGCTATGGCCGGGCAATGAGCAGTTCTTC. The encoded protein is CASSQDRGGLWPGNEQFF.